These 10 T cell receptor beta chains came from one sample sequenced in a study of T cell repertoires in cytomegalovirus infection. MiXCR was run by TCRdb on the reads, yielding one entry per CDR3 protein. The sample comprises some 230,000 distinct CDR3 sequences, 22% of which are singletons, and over 15% rests with the top ten. The material sequenced was CD8+ T cells from PBMCs. These receptors were obtained from a human donor in good health (CMV status not recorded). Some clones in this sample may be carry-over from other donors' samples.

Only one count was recorded for this clonotype. This chain joins TRBV12-3 or TRBV12-4 and TRBJ2-3, with D unresolved. Trimming left V 4 bases short and J 5 bases short, with 7 bases between. There are 12 residues in the CDR3. For the CDR3, the DNA is TGTGCCAGCAGTTCTTTAGTAGATACGCAGTATTTT. Protein sequence: CASSSLVDTQYF.

In this sample, this clonotype turned up many times. The gene calls are TRBV5-6 and TRBJ1-4; no reliable D call. Germline values: CDR1 SGHDT, CDR2 YYEEEE. CDR3 length equals 16 residues. The ends were cut back, 1 base at V and 0 bases at J, with 10 bases in the middle. The CDR3 DNA sequence: TGTGCCAGCAGCTTGACCCGACTTCCAACTAATGAAAAACTGTTTTTT. As protein: CASSLTRLPTNEKLFF.

The V gene is TRBV5-1, the J gene TRBJ2-1, with 7 bases identical to TRBD1. CDR1 is SGHRS, CDR2 YFSETQ, per germline. V lost 1 base, J lost 2 bases, and 6 bases stayed unmatched. The CDR3 contains 16 residues. CDR3 nucleotide sequence: TGCGCCAGCAGCTTGCGAACAGGGGACGCCTACAATGAGCAGTTCTTC. It is translated as CASSLRTGDAYNEQFF.

This clonotype was seen a handful of times. The gene calls are TRBV20-1 and TRBJ2-1; D is unclear. V lost 4 bases and J lost 8, with 12 bases in between. The CDR3 has 12 residues. Germline loops: CDR1 DFQATT, CDR2 SNEGSKA (reference sequence). Here the CDR3 DNA reads TGCAGTGCTAACTGGGAAAGGGATGAGCAGTTCTTC. This gives the protein CSANWERDEQFF.

This clonotype was detected many times. The chain uses TRBV7-8 and TRBJ1-1; D call uncertain. V lost 5 bases and J 5 bases, leaving 9 bases between the germline ends. There are 12 residues in the CDR3. The germline V gene encodes CDR1 SGHVS and CDR2 FQNEAQ. The DNA of the CDR3 is TGTGCCAGCAGCACTGCGGGGACTGAAGCTTTCTTT. Encoded protein: CASSTAGTEAFF.

This clonotype showed up many times. The chain couples TRBV28 to TRBJ2-1; unclear D gene. The CDR3 covers 15 residues. Germline V gene data show CDR1 as MDHEN and CDR2 as SYDVKM. V was shortened by 3 bases and J by 4 bases, with 13 bases between the two germline ends. The CDR3 DNA is TGTGCCAGCAGTTTTGCTGGATCGCCTTACAATGAGCAGTTCTTC. Translation gives CASSFAGSPYNEQFF.

This clonotype occurred a few times. The chain has TRBV29-1 and TRBJ1-1; D might be TRBD1 (5 bases). CDR1 SQVTM and CDR2 ANQGSEA come from the germline V gene. Trimming stripped 5 bases from V and 5 bases from J, with 12 bases between. The CDR3 has 12 residues. CDR3 sequence reads: CSVWSGGTEAFF. In DNA, the CDR3 is TGCAGCGTTTGGAGCGGGGGAACTGAAGCTTTCTTT.

In its sample, this clonotype was seen a few times. The V gene is TRBV28, the J gene TRBJ2-7; 7 bases match TRBD2. The length of the CDR3 is 14 residues. Germline V gene data show CDR1 as MDHEN and CDR2 as SYDVKM. Trimming at V came to 5 bases and at J to 0 bases, leaving 4 bases not matched to a gene. This CDR3 reads CASSARDYSYEQYF. As DNA, the CDR3 is TGTGCCAGCAGTGCCCGGGACTACTCCTACGAGCAGTACTTC.

This clonotype has a count of ten or more. V is TRBV7-2 and J is TRBJ2-2; D tentatively fits TRBD1 or TRBD2 (5 bases each). Germline loops: CDR1 SGHTA, CDR2 FQGNSA. V shed 2 bases and J shed 7 bases, with 11 bases lying between them. CDR3 size: 14 residues. DNA of the CDR3: TGTGCCAGCAGCTTATTGGGGGTGAGCGGGGAGCTGTTTTTT. Translation: CASSLLGVSGELFF.

The chain carries TRBV19 and TRBJ1-1; TRBD1 might be the D (6 bases). V lost 10 bases and J 5 bases, leaving 14 bases between the germline ends. This CDR3 region has 12 residues. Germline CDR1 and CDR2: LNHDA and SQIVND (reference sequence). CDR3 in amino acids: CATQQGSTEAFF. CDR3 nucleotides: TGTGCCACTCAACAGGGTTCAACTGAAGCTTTCTTT.